The TCR beta chain described here comes from a study of blood T cells in healthy people across ages. Germline assignment: CDR1 ENHRY and CDR2 SYGVKD. The length of the CDR3 is 12 residues. Using a J-beta primer mix together with a sample-barcoded 5' primer, a second PCR was run for about 6 to 11 cycles. Each CDR3 protein is one row after TCRdb ran MiXCR on the 5' RACE reads. The data contain 800,000 to 1,300,000 distinct CDR3 sequences, 25% of them seen just once; the ten biggest clones take up less than 0.75%. As for this clonotype: A junction boundary mismatches the germline segment, possibly from a read error.

These data are also associated with another study on T cells of mothers and their children. Per that study: An overlap that was slightly higher, though non-significant, was seen in related mother-child pairs versus unrelated pairs.

The rearrangement links TRBV10-3 to TRBJ1-1; D uncertain. The source is a girl aged 2 to 10 in good health. The sample consisted of blood. The CDR3: CAIGSVNTEAFF. Here the CDR3 DNA reads TGTGCCATCGGATCAGTGAACACTGAAGCCTTCTTT.